The text below deals with one T cell receptor (beta chain). V lost 6 bases and J 2 bases, leaving 14 bases between the germline ends. The CDR3 length is 14 residues. Germline CDR1 and CDR2: MNHNY and SVGAGI (reference sequence). One entry per CDR3 protein, called by TCRdb with MiXCR from the 5' RACE reads. The top ten clones hold 2% to 2.5% of a sample with some 54,000 distinct CDR3 sequences, under 20% of them seen once. V gene TRBV6-6 combines with J gene TRBJ2-7; possible D gene TRBD1, 6 bases. The sample was naive CD4+ T cells sorted from blood. Sample subset: naive CD4+ T cells, CD4+CD45RA+CD25-. The sequence was collected from a female donor with breast cancer. The CDR3 loop reads CASSPRAGAYEQYF. Written as DNA, the CDR3 is TGTGCCAGCAGCCCCCGGGCAGGGGCCTACGAGCAGTACTTC.